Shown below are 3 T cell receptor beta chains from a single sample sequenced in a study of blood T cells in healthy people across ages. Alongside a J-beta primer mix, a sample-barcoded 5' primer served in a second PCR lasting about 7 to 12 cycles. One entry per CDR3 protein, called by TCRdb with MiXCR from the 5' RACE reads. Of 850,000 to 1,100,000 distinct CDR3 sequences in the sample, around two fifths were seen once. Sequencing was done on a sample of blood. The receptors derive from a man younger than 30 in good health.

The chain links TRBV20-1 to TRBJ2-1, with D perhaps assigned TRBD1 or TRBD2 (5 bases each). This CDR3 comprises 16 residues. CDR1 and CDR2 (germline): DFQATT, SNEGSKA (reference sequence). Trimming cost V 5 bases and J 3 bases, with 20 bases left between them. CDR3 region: CSAGQSGTANYNEQFF. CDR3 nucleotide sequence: TGCAGTGCTGGACAATCCGGGACCGCAAACTACAATGAGCAGTTCTTC.

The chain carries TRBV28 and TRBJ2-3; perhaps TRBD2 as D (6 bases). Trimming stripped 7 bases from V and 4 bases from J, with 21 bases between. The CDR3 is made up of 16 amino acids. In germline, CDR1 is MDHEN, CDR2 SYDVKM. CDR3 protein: CASTMESGGAPDTQYF. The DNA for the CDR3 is TGTGCCAGCACCATGGAAAGTGGCGGGGCCCCAGATACGCAGTATTTT. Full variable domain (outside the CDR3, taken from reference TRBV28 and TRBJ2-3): DVKVTQSSRYLVKRTGEKVFLECVQDMDHENMFWYRQDPGLGLRLIYFSYDVKMKEKGDIPEGYSVSREKKERFSLILESASTNQTSMYLCASTMESGGAPDTQYFGPGTRLTVL.

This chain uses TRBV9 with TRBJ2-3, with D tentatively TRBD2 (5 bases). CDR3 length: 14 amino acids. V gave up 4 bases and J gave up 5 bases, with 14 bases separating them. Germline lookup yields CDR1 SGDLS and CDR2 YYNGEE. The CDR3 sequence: CASSPPGVQDTQYF. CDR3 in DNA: TGTGCCAGCAGCCCCCCCGGGGTACAAGATACGCAGTATTTT. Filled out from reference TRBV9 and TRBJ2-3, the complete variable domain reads DSGVTQTPKHLITATGQRVTLRCSPRSGDLSVYWYQQSLDQGLQFLIQYYNGEERAKGNILERFSAQQFPDLHSELNLSSLELGDSALYFCASSPPGVQDTQYFGPGTRLTVL.